The sequence of this T cell receptor beta chain was determined in a study of radiotherapy plus CTLA-4 blockade in lung cancer. Of note for this clone: An end of the junction does not agree with germline; a read error may underlie this.

Germline loops: CDR1 SNHLY, CDR2 FYNNEI. The CDR3 length is 11 residues. The data were produced by immunoSEQ multiplex PCR, yet TCRdb's version contains in-frame clones alone and is incomplete. Among 30,000 to 35,000 clones listed, roughly 71% were seen once. The receptor's source is a human donor with non-small cell lung cancer who had stable disease on radiotherapy plus ipilimumab. This rearrangement joins TRBV2 to TRBJ2-1; a possible D gene is TRBD1 (6 bases). Sample: peripheral blood, taken from a patient treated with radiotherapy plus ipilimumab. The DNA of the CDR3 is TGTGCCATTCCGGACAGCAATAAGCAGTTCTTC. This codes for CAIPDSNKQFF.